This T cell receptor (beta chain) was captured by sequencing in a study of T cell responses to AZD1222 COVID-19 vaccine. Profiling relied on immunoSEQ multiplex PCR, and the TCRdb table lists in-frame clones only, not all of them. The data hold over 150,000 clones, with 90% observed a single time. Looked up from germline, CDR1 is SGHRS and CDR2 is YFSETQ. CDR3 length equals 15 residues. The V end lost 4 bases, the J end lost 0 bases, and 10 bases lay between the germline ends. The material sequenced was peripheral blood, taken on day 0 of AZD1222 vaccination. The rearrangement links TRBV5-1 to TRBJ1-4; D gene uncertain. This receptor was obtained from an adult in good health. The CDR3 sequence is CASSLLGPTNEKLFF. DNA for the CDR3: TGCGCCAGCAGCCTCCTCGGGCCAACTAATGAAAAACTGTTTTTT. The full variable domain, its missing parts supplied by reference TRBV5-1 and TRBJ1-4, is KAGVTQTPRYLIKTRGQQVTLSCSPISGHRSVSWYQQTPGQGLQFLFEYFSETQRNKGNFPGRFSGRQFSNSRSEMNVSTLELGDSALYLCASSLLGPTNEKLFFGSGTQLSVL.